The rows below give T cell receptor beta chains drawn from one sample of a study of Ad26.COV2.S vaccination and SARS-CoV-2 variants. TCRdb keeps only in-frame clones here, not all; method: immunoSEQ multiplex PCR. The table includes about 350,000 clones, about 90% detected once. The specimen was peripheral blood, collected after recovery from COVID-19. The receptor source for this set is a human donor who had recovered from COVID-19. The CDR3 runs from the conserved cysteine through the conserved F or W. The D gene is left open where the match is weak. The size entry is marked missing in some rows and otherwise reads once, few, many or a size class.

15,TRBV7-9,NA,TRBD1,TRBJ1-1,TGTGCCAGCAGACGGGACAGGGACATGAACACTGAAGCTTTCTTT,CASRRDRDMNTEAFF
13,TRBV5-1,NA,NA,TRBJ1-2,TGCGCCAGCAGCTTGAAGGACAACTATGGCTACACCTTC,CASSLKDNYGYTF
17,TRBV6-1,NA,NA,TRBJ2-4,TGTGCCAGCAGTGAAGCGAAGATTAGGACGGTCAAAAACATTCAGTACTTC,CASSEAKIRTVKNIQYF
16,TRBV7-9,NA,NA,TRBJ1-1,TGTGCCAGCAGCTACCCCCGACCGGGCCGGGGCACTGAAGCTTTCTTT,CASSYPRPGRGTEAFF
17,TRBV5-1,NA,TRBD1,TRBJ1-1,TGCGCCAGCAGCTGGGGGACAGCCAGGCGCCGTGAAACTGAAGCTTTCTTT,CASSWGTARRRETEAFF
14,TRBV2,NA,NA,TRBJ2-1,TGTGCCAGCAGCCCCGAGGGGGTCTACAATGAGCAGTTCTTC,CASSPEGVYNEQFF
15,TRBV27,NA,NA,TRBJ2-2,TGTGCCAGCAGTTTATCGAAGGGTGGCACCGGGGAGCTGTTTTTT,CASSLSKGGTGELFF
12,TRBV3-1/TRBV3-2,once,NA,TRBJ2-7,TGTGCCAGCAGCCAAGACGGCTACGAGCAGTACTTC,CASSQDGYEQYF
16,TRBV29-1,NA,TRBD2,TRBJ2-1,TGCAGCGTTGAAGGCCTCCCCCGACTAGCGGGTAATGAGCAGTTCTTC,CSVEGLPRLAGNEQFF
13,TRBV7-8,NA,NA,TRBJ2-5,TGTGCCAGCAGCCCCGGGAACCAAGAGACCCAGTACTTC,CASSPGNQETQYF
15,TRBV5-1,NA,NA,TRBJ1-6,TGCGCCAACCCGACAGGCGCCGCGAGGTGGTCACCCCTCCACTTT,CANPTGAARWSPLHF
15,TRBV7-9,NA,NA,TRBJ1-1,TGTGCCAGCAGCTTAAGGGGAGGGGAGGACACTGAAGCTTTCTTT,CASSLRGGEDTEAFF
14,TRBV13,NA,NA,TRBJ2-7,TGTGCCAGCAGCTTACAGGGACCATCCTACGAGCAGTACTTC,CASSLQGPSYEQYF
19,TRBV2,NA,NA,TRBJ2-5,TGTGCCAGCAGTGTCGAAGGGCAGACAAAGTTAATAGTACAAGAGACCCAGTACTTC,CASSVEGQTKLIVQETQYF
16,TRBV14,NA,TRBD2,TRBJ2-2,TGTGCCAGCAGCCAGTTTCACGGGGGGGACACCGGGGAGCTGTTTTTT,CASSQFHGGDTGELFF
15,TRBV3-1/TRBV3-2,NA,NA,TRBJ2-5,TGTGCCAGCAGGCCGATTTCCTCCTCCTTAGAAACCCAGTACTTC,CASRPISSSLETQYF
13,TRBV7-2,NA,NA,TRBJ1-5,TGTGCCAGCAGCCCGTCCAGGGATCAGCCCCAGCATTTT,CASSPSRDQPQHF
14,TRBV6-5,NA,NA,TRBJ2-1,TGTGCCAGCAGTAAAACCACTACGGTGGGTGAGCAGTTCTTC,CASSKTTTVGEQFF
15,TRBV4-1,NA,TRBD2,TRBJ2-5,TGCGCCAGCAGACAAACTAGCGGGGGTGGTTCCTACCAGTACTTC,CASRQTSGGGSYQYF
11,TRBV2,NA,NA,TRBJ2-1,TGTGCCAGCAGGGAAGGTAATGAGCAGTTCTTC,CASREGNEQFF
13,TRBV12-3/TRBV12-4,NA,NA,TRBJ1-2,TGTGCCAGCAGTTTAGGCAGGGTTGAAGGCTACACCTTC,CASSLGRVEGYTF
16,TRBV4-1,NA,NA,TRBJ1-4,TGCGCCAGCAGCCAAGAGGCAGCAGGGCCTGGTGAAAAACTGTTTTTT,CASSQEAAGPGEKLFF
13,TRBV7-9,NA,NA,TRBJ1-4,TGTGCCAGCAGCTCGTACGGGACAGAAAAACTGTTTTTT,CASSSYGTEKLFF
14,TRBV4-2,once,NA,TRBJ2-3,TGTGCCAGCAGACCGAGGCTTGGGGCAGATACGCAGTATTTT,CASRPRLGADTQYF
15,TRBV7-2,NA,NA,TRBJ2-3,TGTGCCAGCATCCCTCGTGCGACTAGCACAGATACGCAGTATTTT,CASIPRATSTDTQYF
14,TRBV10-3,NA,TRBD2,TRBJ2-7,TGTGCCATCAGTGAAGGTGCGGGGGGGACCGAGCAGTACTTC,CAISEGAGGTEQYF
18,TRBV7-9,NA,TRBD1,TRBJ2-7,TGTGCCAGCAGCTACATAGATAAACCGGGACAGGGGTCCTACGAGCAGTACTTC,CASSYIDKPGQGSYEQYF
12,TRBV9,NA,NA,TRBJ2-1,TGTGCCAGCAGCGACAACGACAATGAGCAGTTCTTC,CASSDNDNEQFF
11,TRBV2,NA,TRBD1,TRBJ1-1,TGTGCCAGCAGAGGGACAGTTGAAGCTTTCTTT,CASRGTVEAFF
12,TRBV2,NA,TRBD1,TRBJ1-2,TGTGCCAGCACCGACAGGGGGTTAGGCTACACCTTC,CASTDRGLGYTF
13,TRBV12-3/TRBV12-4,NA,NA,TRBJ1-2,TGTGCCAGCAGGGGGGGACGGGACTATGGCTACACCTTC,CASRGGRDYGYTF
15,TRBV9,once,TRBD1,TRBJ1-2,TGTGCCAGCAGCGTAGGGGACAGGGGGCTCGGTGGCTACACCTTC,CASSVGDRGLGGYTF
14,TRBV6-5,few,NA,TRBJ1-6,TGTGCCAGCAGTCGGACCTCTAAGGGGTCACCCCTCCACTTT,CASSRTSKGSPLHF
14,TRBV15,NA,NA,TRBJ1-3,TGTGCCACCGGACAGCCAAGCTCTGGAAACACCATATATTTT,CATGQPSSGNTIYF
18,TRBV2,few,NA,TRBJ1-1,TGTGCCAGCAGTGAAGAGGGGGGGACGTCGGTATTGAACACTGAAGCTTTCTTT,CASSEEGGTSVLNTEAFF
13,TRBV6-5,NA,NA,TRBJ1-5,TGTGCCAGCAGCCAACGACAGAATCAGCCCCAGCATTTT,CASSQRQNQPQHF
15,TRBV11-2,NA,NA,TRBJ1-5,TGTGCCAGCAGCTTAGACACTGGCGGGAATCAGCCCCAGCATTTT,CASSLDTGGNQPQHF
13,TRBV3-1/TRBV3-2,once,TRBD1,TRBJ2-1,TGTGCCAGCAGCCTAGACAGGGGAAATGAGCAGTTCTTC,CASSLDRGNEQFF
15,TRBV11-3,NA,NA,TRBJ1-5,TGTGCCAGCAGCTTAGATCGAAAGGAAAATCAGCCCCAGCATTTT,CASSLDRKENQPQHF
18,TRBV2,many,TRBD1,TRBJ2-5,TGTGCCAGCAAGGGGACAGGGCGTGAGTGGGGAAAAGAGTGGACCCAGTACTTC,CASKGTGREWGKEWTQYF
15,TRBV5-8,once,TRBD2,TRBJ2-5,TGTGCCAGCAGCTATCCACTAGCGGGGGGGGAGACCCAGTACTTC,CASSYPLAGGETQYF
14,TRBV18,NA,TRBD1,TRBJ1-3,TGTGCCAGCTCAGGGACAGCTATTGGAAACACCATATATTTT,CASSGTAIGNTIYF
14,TRBV4-1,NA,NA,TRBJ2-2,TGCGCCAGCAGCCCCGTTACTAGTCCCGGGGAGCTGTTTTTT,CASSPVTSPGELFF
17,TRBV4-3,NA,NA,TRBJ1-1,TGCGCCAGCAGATCGGACCCCCGGGGGGCGCAGAACACTGAAGCTTTCTTT,CASRSDPRGAQNTEAFF
15,TRBV9,NA,NA,TRBJ2-7,TGTGCCAGCAGCACTTCGGAGCGGATACCTTACGAGCAGTACTTC,CASSTSERIPYEQYF
13,TRBV27,NA,NA,TRBJ1-1,TGTGCCAGCAGCGTGGGCCCGAACACTGAAGCTTTCTTT,CASSVGPNTEAFF